This TCR beta chain was recovered during a study of blood T cell repertoires in COVID-19. For the study at large: COVID-19 samples, acute and convalescent, were from the United States, Italy and Spain.

This clone has a single count. The CDR3 extends over 13 amino acids. Unmatched junction bases numbered 9, after V lost 5 bases and J lost 8 bases. Germline V lookup: CDR1 SGHNT, CDR2 YYREEE (reference sequence). Self-reported history from a screening survey and questionnaire set each donor's cohort. In the study's own analysis: Counts of nucleated cells, estimated from reference gene primer amplification, were obtained. The table came from immunoSEQ multiplex PCR; TCRdb's copy has only in-frame clones and leaves some out. That table furnishes V, J and clone size, whereas the DNA furnished D and trimming. The repertoire holds approximately 200,000 clones, with about 83% as singletons.

The sequenced sample consisted of PBMCs or T cells enriched from blood (not recorded which). The TCR comes from a woman aged 25 to 39 who had recovered from COVID-19. The chain is built from TRBV5-4 and TRBJ1-2; 7 positions match TRBD1. The CDR3 loop is CASSPDRDEGYTF. CDR3 nucleotide sequence: TGTGCCAGCAGTCCTGACAGGGACGAGGGCTACACCTTC.